This TCR beta chain was sequenced for a study of T cell responses to AZD1222 COVID-19 vaccine. General observations from the study: There were vaccine-associated CD4 TCRs across spike, dominant at 160-218 and 743-854.

As regards this clone: Its specificity is not known.

Profiled with immunoSEQ multiplex PCR; TCRdb holds only in-frame clones, not every one. The repertoire holds 35,000 to 50,000 clones, with more than 70% as singletons. CDR3 length: 15 amino acids. The rearrangement joins TRBV21-1 to TRBJ1-1; the D call in the table, TRBD1, was not verified against the DNA. TRBV21-1 is a pseudogene. This sample comprised peripheral blood, obtained 28 days after the second AZD1222 dose. This sequence originates from an adult who received the AZD1222 COVID-19 vaccine. CDR3 sequence reads: CASSPPSGQNTEAFF. For the CDR3, the DNA is TGTGCCAGCAGCCCACCCTCGGGACAGAACACTGAAGCTTTCTTT.